One and the same sample provided the 26 T cell receptor beta chains below, sequenced in a study of cytomegalovirus exposure and HLA in healthy donors. This PCR relied on a set of 60 Vbeta primers and 13 Jbeta primers. TCRdb keeps only in-frame clones here, not all; method: immunoSEQ multiplex PCR. The sample lists about 130,000 clones; more than 65% were seen once. The sample comprised PBMCs. The origin of the receptors is a male donor in good health and CMV-seropositive.

A note on this clone: At one of its ends the junction is not consistent with the germline gene, which may arise from a read error. This CDR3 is also generated by other DNA sequences in the sample. DNA for the CDR3: TGCGCCAGCAGTGGCGGAGGGGTCGGCTACACCTTC. Amino acids: CASSGGGVGYTF. The chain is built from TRBV2 and TRBJ1-2, with D possibly being TRBD1 (5 bases). Germline V gene lookup returns CDR1 SNHLY and CDR2 FYNNEI. CDR3 length: 12 amino acids.

This clone was counted only a few times. The chain recombines TRBV11-2 with TRBJ2-7; TRBD2 aligns across 7 bases. The CDR3 is 15 amino acids. Germline CDR1 SGHAT, CDR2 FQNNGV. V shed 2 bases, J shed 3 bases, and the junction held 7 bases outside the gene matches. The CDR3 bases are TGTGCCAGCAGCTTAAGGGACGGCGGGAGCTACGAGCAGTACTTC. Translation: CASSLRDGGSYEQYF.

V and J are TRBV15 and TRBJ2-5; D gene unclear. The V gene's germline CDR1 is LNHNV and CDR2 YYDKDF (reference sequence). CDR3 size: 13 residues. The ends were cut back, 0 bases at V and 2 bases at J, with 4 bases in the middle. CDR3 nucleotide sequence: TGTGCCACCAGCAGAGAACGGCAAGAGACCCAGTACTTC. Protein product: CATSRERQETQYF.

This clone was detected a few times. The V and J genes are TRBV2 and TRBJ2-5; 10 bases agree with TRBD2. V lost 6 bases, J lost 5 bases, and 9 bases stayed unmatched. Per the germline V gene, CDR1 is SNHLY and CDR2 is FYNNEI. This CDR3 comprises 15 residues. The DNA of the CDR3 is TGTGCCAGCAGGCCGGGACTAGCGTTTCGGGAGACCCAGTACTTC. It codes for CASRPGLAFRETQYF.

The chain employs TRBV28 and TRBJ2-7, with 9 bases that match TRBD1. Germline V gene data show CDR1 as MDHEN and CDR2 as SYDVKM. The CDR3 length is 16 residues. V shed 2 bases and J 5 bases; nucleotides not matched to a gene: 10. CDR3 DNA: TGTGCCAGCAGTTTAATGGGGACAGGGTTTGCCGACGAGCAGTACTTC. Encoded protein: CASSLMGTGFADEQYF.

The chain employs TRBV11-2 and TRBJ1-1, with D unresolved. Trimming left V 0 bases short and J 1 base short, with 6 bases between. The germline V gene encodes CDR1 SGHAT and CDR2 FQNNGV. The CDR3 is 14 amino acids. The DNA for the CDR3 is TGTGCCAGCAGCTTAGACAGGCGGAACACTGAAGCTTTCTTT. As protein: CASSLDRRNTEAFF.

This chain joins TRBV5-5 and TRBJ2-1; 10 bases agree with TRBD2. Germline CDR1 and CDR2: SGHKS and YYEKEE (reference sequence). V was pared by 2 bases and J by 8 bases, with 7 bases of the junction left unmatched. The CDR3 is 15 amino acids. The CDR3 loop reads CASSFSGTSVHEQFF. The DNA of the CDR3 is TGTGCCAGCAGCTTTTCCGGGACTAGCGTCCATGAGCAGTTCTTC. Variable domain in full (rest from reference TRBV5-5 and TRBJ2-1): DAGVTQSPTHLIKTRGQQVTLRCSPISGHKSVSWYQQVLGQGPQFIFQYYEKEERGRGNFPDRFSARQFPNYSSELNVNALLLGDSALYLCASSFSGTSVHEQFFGPGTRLTVL.

The rearrangement uses TRBV6-1 and TRBJ2-7; no reliable D call. This CDR3 has 13 amino acids. Germline V CDR1 and CDR2: MNHNS, SASEGT. The germline V and J ends were trimmed by 6 bases and 4 bases, with 13 bases remaining between them. The CDR3 sequence: CASSDTSIYEQYF. The CDR3 DNA is TGTGCCAGCAGCGACACGTCCATTTACGAGCAGTACTTC.

The chain joins TRBV7-3 to TRBJ1-1; 10 positions match TRBD1. Germline lookup yields CDR1 SGHTA and CDR2 FQGTGA. The CDR3 runs 15 residues. The ends lost 4 bases at V and 1 base at J; junction bases unmatched: 3. CDR3 sequence (DNA): TGTGCCAGCAGCTCGACAGGGGGCGGGAACACTGAAGCTTTCTTT. It translates to CASSSTGGGNTEAFF. Looking up the rest from reference TRBV7-3 and TRBJ1-1 gives the full variable domain: GAGVSQTPSNKVTEKGKYVELRCDPISGHTALYWYRQSLGQGPEFLIYFQGTGAADDSGLPNDRFFAVRPEGSVSTLKIQRTERGDSAVYLCASSSTGGGNTEAFFGQGTRLTVV.

This clone was seen a few times. This chain connects TRBV18 to TRBJ2-3; D might be TRBD2 (6 bases). Germline-derived CDR1 and CDR2 are KGHSH and LQKENI. The V end lost 3 bases, the J end lost 4 bases, and 17 bases lay between the germline ends. The CDR3 length is 16 residues. CDR3 DNA: TGTGCCAGCTCACCCTCCAAACCTTCGGGAGCAGATACGCAGTATTTT. Its translation is CASSPSKPSGADTQYF.

V and J are TRBV7-9 and TRBJ2-7; 8 nucleotides match TRBD1. The CDR3 totals 14 residues. Germline V gives CDR1 SEHNR, CDR2 FQNEAQ (reference sequence). The V and J ends lost 3 bases and 6 bases, in that order; junction bases with no gene match: 7. CDR3 sequence: CASSLIQGGREQYF. The CDR3 nucleotides read TGTGCCAGCAGCTTGATACAGGGGGGCCGCGAGCAGTACTTC.

V is TRBV28 and J is TRBJ1-1; D gene ambiguous. CDR1 and CDR2 from the germline V gene are MDHEN and SYDVKM. V was pared by 4 bases and J by 8 bases, with 8 bases between. CDR3 size: 11 residues. This chain's CDR3 is CASSYELEAFF. DNA for the CDR3: TGTGCCAGCAGTTACGAGCTAGAAGCTTTCTTT.

V gene TRBV27 combines with J gene TRBJ2-7, with a possible D match to TRBD2 (5 bases). CDR1 and CDR2 (germline): MNHEY, SMNVEV (reference sequence). The CDR3 is made up of 19 amino acids. Between the trimmed V and J ends, which lost 0 bases and 3 bases, there was a span of 24 bases. The CDR3 DNA sequence: TGTGCCAGCAGTTTATCACCCCCCAGACGCCACGACGGGATCTACGAGCAGTACTTC. As protein: CASSLSPPRRHDGIYEQYF.

This clone has just a few counts. V is TRBV21-1 and J is TRBJ1-5; the table calls TRBD1, which could not be checked here. TRBV21-1 is noted as a pseudogene. This CDR3 comprises 16 residues. The CDR3 DNA is TGTGCCAGCAGCAAAGTATGGAACAGGGCGGATCAGCCCCAGCATTTT. Protein sequence: CASSKVWNRADQPQHF.

The rearrangement uses TRBV6-1 and TRBJ2-5; possible D gene TRBD2, 6 bases. Trimming left V 1 base short and J 4 bases short, with 13 bases between. This CDR3 spans 15 amino acids. CDR1 is MNHNS, CDR2 SASEGT, per germline. In nucleotides, the CDR3 is TGTGCCAGCAGTGAAGGGGGCCTGGGGGGAGAGACCCAGTACTTC. It specifies CASSEGGLGGETQYF.

The chain employs TRBV7-2 and TRBJ1-2; weak D call: TRBD1 (6 bases). Germline V gene lookup returns CDR1 SGHTA and CDR2 FQGNSA. The V end was cut by 5 bases, the J end by 8 bases, with 18 bases between. The length of the CDR3 is 14 residues. This CDR3 reads CASSPSAGGGGYTF. The CDR3 nucleotides are TGTGCCAGCAGCCCAAGCGCGGGGGGCGGGGGCTACACCTTC.

The chain employs TRBV4-1 and TRBJ2-7; unclear D gene. CDR3 size: 15 residues. In germline, CDR1 is MGHRA, CDR2 YSYEKL. V lost 4 bases to trimming and J lost 2 bases, with 15 bases between them. CDR3 nucleotide sequence: TGCGCCAGCAGCCGGGCCTTCCTTTCTACCTACGAGCAGTACTTC. Protein product: CASSRAFLSTYEQYF.

The chain combines TRBV5-4 with TRBJ2-2, with D possibly being TRBD1 (5 bases). Trimming pared 4 bases from V and 6 bases from J, leaving 10 bases between. The CDR3 covers 13 residues. Germline lookup yields CDR1 SGHNT and CDR2 YYREEE (reference sequence). For the CDR3, the DNA is TGTGCCAGCAGCCCGGCCAGGGCCGGGGAGCTGTTTTTT. It translates to CASSPARAGELFF.

The rearrangement links TRBV5-1 to TRBJ1-6, with D possibly matching TRBD1 (6 bases). Per germline, CDR1 SGHRS and CDR2 YFSETQ. The CDR3 covers 17 residues. Trimming removed 2 bases at V and 4 bases at J, with 16 bases between. The CDR3 loop is CASSLETGSSYNSPLHF. As DNA, the CDR3 is TGCGCCAGCAGCTTAGAGACAGGCTCGTCTTATAATTCACCCCTCCACTTT.

The CDR3 here is CASSSSGRPDEQFF. The CDR3 nucleotides are TGTGCCAGCAGTAGCAGCGGGAGACCCGATGAGCAGTTCTTC. The chain combines TRBV27 with TRBJ2-1; 8 nucleotides match TRBD2. The CDR3 has 14 residues. V lost 5 bases, J lost 8 bases, and 8 bases stayed unmatched. Germline V gene sequence: CDR1 MNHEY, CDR2 SMNVEV (reference sequence).

This clone appeared a few times. This chain connects TRBV5-6 to TRBJ2-7, with D maybe TRBD2 (7 bases). Germline CDR1 SGHDT, CDR2 YYEEEE. Trimming took 1 base from V and 0 from J, leaving 14 bases between them. This CDR3 has 16 amino acids. CDR3 DNA sequence: TGTGCCAGCAGCTTGTTAGGGGCGGGGGCCTCCTACGAGCAGTACTTC. Residues: CASSLLGAGASYEQYF. Drawing the rest from reference TRBV5-6 and TRBJ2-7, the complete variable domain is DAGVTQSPTHLIKTRGQQVTLRCSPKSGHDTVSWYQQALGQGPQFIFQYYEEEERQRGNFPDRFSGHQFPNYSSELNVNALLLGDSALYLCASSLLGAGASYEQYFGPGTRLTVT.

This clone was counted once. The chain joins TRBV28 to TRBJ2-5; 14 bases are a match to TRBD2. After removal of 4 bases from V and 2 bases from J, the junction contained 3 bases not matched to a gene. Germline-derived CDR1 and CDR2 are MDHEN and SYDVKM. The CDR3 loop spans 16 amino acids. The CDR3 sequence: CASSWGLAGAQETQYF. Here the CDR3 DNA reads TGTGCCAGCAGTTGGGGACTAGCGGGAGCACAAGAGACCCAGTACTTC.

This clone is a singleton in its sample. The chain recombines TRBV27 with TRBJ2-7; possible D gene TRBD2, 6 bases. Looked up from germline, CDR1 is MNHEY and CDR2 is SMNVEV (reference sequence). The CDR3 length is 16 residues. Trimming took off 0 bases at V and 3 bases at J, with 15 bases between the two ends. Here the CDR3 reads CASSLSFGGELYEQYF. The CDR3 region has the DNA TGTGCCAGCAGTTTATCGTTCGGGGGAGAACTCTACGAGCAGTACTTC.

This clone was seen only a few times. The chain employs TRBV19 and TRBJ2-4, with 9 bases fitting TRBD1. CDR1 LNHDA and CDR2 SQIVND come from the germline V gene (reference sequence). This CDR3 comprises 16 residues. The V gene end was trimmed by 5 bases and the J gene end by 1 base; junction bases not matched to a gene: 6. CDR3 nucleotide sequence: TGTGCCAGTAGTGTCCGGGACAGGGCGGCCAAAAACATTCAGTACTTC. As protein: CASSVRDRAAKNIQYF.

This sequence joins TRBV6-5 and TRBJ2-7; D is unresolved. The CDR3 totals 15 residues. Looked up from germline, CDR1 is MNHEY and CDR2 is SVGAGI. V was pared by 0 bases and J by 2 bases, with 11 bases between. The CDR3 here is CASSYSGQSTYEQYF. The DNA for the CDR3 is TGTGCCAGCAGTTACTCGGGCCAGAGTACCTACGAGCAGTACTTC.

This clone was seen just once. This chain uses TRBV5-4 with TRBJ2-7; 7 bases map to TRBD1. V was pared by 2 bases and J by 5 bases, with 7 bases of the junction left unmatched. Germline CDR1 SGHNT, CDR2 YYREEE (reference sequence). The CDR3 consists of 14 residues. DNA of the CDR3: TGTGCCAGCAGCTTTACAGGGGCGGCCCACGAGCAGTACTTC. Its translation: CASSFTGAAHEQYF.